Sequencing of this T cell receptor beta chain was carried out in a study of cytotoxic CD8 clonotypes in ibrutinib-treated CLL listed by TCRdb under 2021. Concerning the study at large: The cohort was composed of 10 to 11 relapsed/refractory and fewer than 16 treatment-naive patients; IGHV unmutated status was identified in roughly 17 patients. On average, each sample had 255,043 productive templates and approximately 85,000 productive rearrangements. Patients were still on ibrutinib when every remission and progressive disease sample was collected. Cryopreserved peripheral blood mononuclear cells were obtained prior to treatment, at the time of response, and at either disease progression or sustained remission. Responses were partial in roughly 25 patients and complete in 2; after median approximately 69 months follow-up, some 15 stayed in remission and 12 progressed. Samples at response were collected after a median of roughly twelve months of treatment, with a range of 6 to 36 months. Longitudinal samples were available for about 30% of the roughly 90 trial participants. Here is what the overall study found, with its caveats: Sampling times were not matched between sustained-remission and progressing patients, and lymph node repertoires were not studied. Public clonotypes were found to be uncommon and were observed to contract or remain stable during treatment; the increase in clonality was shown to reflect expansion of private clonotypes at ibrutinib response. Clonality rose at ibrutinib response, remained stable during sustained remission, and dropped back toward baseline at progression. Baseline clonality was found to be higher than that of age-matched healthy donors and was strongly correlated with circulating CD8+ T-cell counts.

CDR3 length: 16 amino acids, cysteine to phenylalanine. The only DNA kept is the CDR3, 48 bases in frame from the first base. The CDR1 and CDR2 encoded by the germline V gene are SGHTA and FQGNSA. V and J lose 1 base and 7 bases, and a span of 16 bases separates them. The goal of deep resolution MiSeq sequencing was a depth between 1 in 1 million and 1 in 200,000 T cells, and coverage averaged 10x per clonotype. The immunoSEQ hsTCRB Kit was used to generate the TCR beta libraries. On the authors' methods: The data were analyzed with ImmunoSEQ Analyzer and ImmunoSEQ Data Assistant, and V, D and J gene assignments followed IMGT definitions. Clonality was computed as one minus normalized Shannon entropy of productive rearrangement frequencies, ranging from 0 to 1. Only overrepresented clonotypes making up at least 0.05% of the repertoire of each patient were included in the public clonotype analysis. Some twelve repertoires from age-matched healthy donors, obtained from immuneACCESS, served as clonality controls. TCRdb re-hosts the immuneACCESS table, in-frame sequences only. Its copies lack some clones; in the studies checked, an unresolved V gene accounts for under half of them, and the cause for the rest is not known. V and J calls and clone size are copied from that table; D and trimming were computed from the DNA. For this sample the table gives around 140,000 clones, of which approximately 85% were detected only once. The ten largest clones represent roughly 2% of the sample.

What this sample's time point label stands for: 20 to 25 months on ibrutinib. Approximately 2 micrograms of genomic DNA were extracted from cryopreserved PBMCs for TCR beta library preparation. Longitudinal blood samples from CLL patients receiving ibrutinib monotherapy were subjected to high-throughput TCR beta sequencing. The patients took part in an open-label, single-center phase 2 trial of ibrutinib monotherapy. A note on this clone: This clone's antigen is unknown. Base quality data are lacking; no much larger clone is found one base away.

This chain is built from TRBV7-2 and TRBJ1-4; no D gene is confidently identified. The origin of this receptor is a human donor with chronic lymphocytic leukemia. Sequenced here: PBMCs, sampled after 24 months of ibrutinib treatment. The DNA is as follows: TGTGCCAGCAGCTTAGAAAACGGGCTAAAGGGTGAAAAACTGTTTTTT. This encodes CASSLENGLKGEKLFF.